This is a list of T cell receptor beta chains from one sample in a study of blood T cell repertoires in COVID-19. Profiling relied on immunoSEQ multiplex PCR, and the TCRdb table lists in-frame clones only, not all of them. The profile shows almost 200,000 clones, approximately 87% of them singletons. The material sequenced was peripheral blood. The receptors come from a woman in her 70s with acute or convalescent COVID-19. Both conserved end residues are part of each CDR3. D genes are given only for firm matches. The listing skips clone size in some rows; elsewhere it reads once, few, many or a size class.

V	size	length	J	D	DNA	CDR3
TRBV28	-	14	TRBJ2-1	-	TGTGCCAGCAGTTTGTTCCGGGGTACCAATGAGCAGTTCTTC	CASSLFRGTNEQFF
TRBV6-2/TRBV6-3	few	19	TRBJ2-1	TRBD2	TGTGCCAGCAGTTACCCCAGTCTTCTTCTAGCGGGAGGAATCAATGAGCAGTTCTTC	CASSYPSLLLAGGINEQFF
TRBV6-1	-	15	TRBJ1-5	TRBD1	TGTGCCAGCAGTGAACAGGGGGCAGGGGTGCAGCCCCAGCATTTT	CASSEQGAGVQPQHF
TRBV5-1	-	15	TRBJ2-7	TRBD1	TGCGCCAGCAGCTCCTCCGGGACAGGCGCCTACGAGCAGTACTTC	CASSSSGTGAYEQYF
TRBV5-1	-	14	TRBJ2-6	-	TGCGCCAGCAGCCAGGGGAATGGGGCCAACGTCCTGACTTTC	CASSQGNGANVLTF
TRBV25-1	-	18	TRBJ2-1	TRBD2	TGTGCCAGCAGTGAGGCTAGCGGGGGGTCTTCTTTCTACAATGAGCAGTTCTTC	CASSEASGGSSFYNEQFF
TRBV2	-	13	TRBJ2-7	TRBD2	TGTGCCAGCAGTGACCCGACTAGCACCGAGCAGTACTTC	CASSDPTSTEQYF
TRBV15	-	19	TRBJ1-5	TRBD1	TGTGCCACCAGCAGAGTCCTACCCCCGGGACAGGGGATGATTCAGCCCCAGCATTTT	CATSRVLPPGQGMIQPQHF
TRBV5-1	few	16	TRBJ2-6	-	TGCGCCAGCAGCTCAACCTCAGTATCCGGGGCCAACGTCCTGACTTTC	CASSSTSVSGANVLTF
TRBV11-2	few	14	TRBJ1-1	-	TGTGCCAGCAGCTACCTGGTGGCCAACACTGAAGCTTTCTTT	CASSYLVANTEAFF
TRBV10-1	-	13	TRBJ1-2	TRBD1	TGCGCCAGCAATTCGGACAGGGCGGAAGGCTACACCTTC	CASNSDRAEGYTF
TRBV11-3	-	14	TRBJ2-2	-	TGTGCCAGCAGCTTGGGTTGGGCCACCGGGGAGCTGTTTTTT	CASSLGWATGELFF
TRBV7-2	-	16	TRBJ1-5	-	TGTGCCAGCAGCCCTAGTACAGGGTATCGTAATCAGCCCCAGCATTTT	CASSPSTGYRNQPQHF
TRBV7-6	-	17	TRBJ2-1	TRBD1	TGTGCCAGCAGCTTAGGATTGGGACAGAGCTCCTACAATGAGCAGTTCTTC	CASSLGLGQSSYNEQFF
TRBV7-2	-	13	TRBJ2-7	TRBD1	TGTGCCAGCAGCGCGGACAGGGGGGACGAGCAGTACTTC	CASSADRGDEQYF
TRBV7-9	-	13	TRBJ1-1	TRBD1	TGTGCCAGCAGCTTGACAGGGGTCACTGAAGCTTTCTTT	CASSLTGVTEAFF
TRBV2	-	13	TRBJ2-7	TRBD2	TGTGCCAGCCAAACTAGCGGGAGAGGAGAGCAGTACTTC	CASQTSGRGEQYF
TRBV6-6	-	14	TRBJ2-1	TRBD1	TGTGCCAGCAGTCGCCGGGACAGGGGCAATGAGCAGTTCTTC	CASSRRDRGNEQFF
TRBV5-6	-	17	TRBJ2-7	-	TGTGCCAGCAGCCCAGTGGTGGGGCGAATCACGGATTACGAGCAGTACTTC	CASSPVVGRITDYEQYF
TRBV5-4	few	15	TRBJ1-6	-	TGTGCCAGCAGCTTGGTCCCCAGGGAAGAGTCACCCCTCCACTTT	CASSLVPREESPLHF
TRBV6-5	-	15	TRBJ1-6	-	TGTGCCAGCAGTCCGACCGGGTCCTATAATTCACCCCTCCACTTT	CASSPTGSYNSPLHF
TRBV7-8	once	15	TRBJ2-7	TRBD1	TGTGCCAGCAGCTTCGGACAGGGACGCTCCTACGAGCAGTACTTC	CASSFGQGRSYEQYF
TRBV18	once	15	TRBJ2-1	TRBD1	TGTGCCAGCTCACTCGACAGGGGAGCCTACAATGAGCAGTTCTTC	CASSLDRGAYNEQFF
TRBV3-1/TRBV3-2	-	14	TRBJ1-3	-	TGTGCCAGCAGCACGAGCCTCTCTGGAAACACCATATATTTT	CASSTSLSGNTIYF
TRBV6-2/TRBV6-3	-	16	TRBJ1-1	-	TGTGCCAGCAGTTACTCTAGGACAGAAATGAACACTGAAGCTTTCTTT	CASSYSRTEMNTEAFF
TRBV19	-	14	TRBJ2-7	TRBD1	TGTGCCAGTAGTAACCGACAGGGTACCTACGAGCAGTACTTC	CASSNRQGTYEQYF
TRBV5-1	once	14	TRBJ2-2	-	TGCGCCAGCAGCTTGACGGGGAACACCGGGGAGCTGTTTTTT	CASSLTGNTGELFF
TRBV28	-	12	TRBJ1-1	-	TGTGCCAGCAGTTTACAGTCAGGGGAAGCTTTCTTT	CASSLQSGEAFF
TRBV27	-	13	TRBJ2-7	TRBD2	TGTGCCAGCAGTTTAGCGGGAGGGCGTGAGCAGTACTTC	CASSLAGGREQYF
TRBV28	-	16	TRBJ2-1	TRBD2	TGTGCCAGCAGTGGATCTCGGGGGGGCCATCACAATGAGCAGTTCTTC	CASSGSRGGHHNEQFF
TRBV5-1	-	15	TRBJ2-2	-	TGCGCCAGCAGTTTTCTAGACCCGAACACCGGGGAGCTGTTTTTT	CASSFLDPNTGELFF
TRBV28	-	12	TRBJ1-5	-	TGTGCCAGCAGACTACTACAGGGGCCCCAGCATTTT	CASRLLQGPQHF
TRBV2	-	15	TRBJ2-2	-	TGTGCCAGCAGTTTTCCGGGACTGGGGACCGGGGAGCTGTTTTTT	CASSFPGLGTGELFF
TRBV7-9	-	14	TRBJ1-4	TRBD1	TGTGCCAGCAGCACTCCGGGACAGGGGGACAAACTGTTTTTT	CASSTPGQGDKLFF
TRBV6-6	-	16	TRBJ2-2	TRBD2	TGTGCCAGCAGAAGGACTAGCGGGGGAGGAACCGGGGAGCTGTTTTTT	CASRRTSGGGTGELFF
TRBV28	-	15	TRBJ1-3	TRBD1	TGTGCCAGCAGTTTAGGGACAGGGGACAGAAACACCATATATTTT	CASSLGTGDRNTIYF
TRBV6-2/TRBV6-3	-	16	TRBJ2-7	-	TGTGCCAGCAGTTATTCATCAAGCGGGCATAACTACGAGCAGTACTTC	CASSYSSSGHNYEQYF
TRBV5-1	-	15	TRBJ1-2	-	TGCGCCAGCAGCTTGGGTAGCGGTTGGAACTATGGCTACACCTTC	CASSLGSGWNYGYTF
TRBV10-3	few	11	TRBJ1-2	-	TGTGCCATCATGGCAGGGGATGGCTACACCTTC	CAIMAGDGYTF
TRBV27	-	17	TRBJ2-2	TRBD2	TGTGCCAGCAGTTTGCCCCGCGGGAGGGCTAATACCGGGGAGCTGTTTTTT	CASSLPRGRANTGELFF
TRBV19	once	15	TRBJ1-6	-	TGTGCCAGTAGGCCTGGACAGTCTTATAATTCACCCCTCCACTTT	CASRPGQSYNSPLHF